These T cell receptor beta chains were read from a single sample in a study of CD8 T cells in ankylosing spondylitis. Each CDR3 protein is one row after TCRdb ran MiXCR on the 5' RACE reads. The sample carries 300,000 to 400,000 distinct CDR3 sequences, 20% to 25% recorded once. The specimen sequenced was blood, either unsorted or a sorted T cell fraction (not recorded which). The source is a male donor with ankylosing spondylitis. The conserved cysteine and the conserved F or W are not part of the CDR3 here. The D gene is left open where the match is weak.

D gene	V gene	J gene	CDR3 protein
TRBD1	TRBV3-1	TRBJ2-5	ASSQTGEETQY
-	TRBV2	TRBJ2-3	ASNERGSTDTQY
TRBD1	TRBV18	TRBJ1-5	ASSLTGQGGNQPQH
TRBD1	TRBV4-2	TRBJ2-5	ASSSRGTVQETQY
-	TRBV4-2	TRBJ2-5	ASSQEAVQETQY
-	TRBV30	TRBJ1-2	AWSVTNYGYT
TRBD1	TRBV7-9	TRBJ1-5	ASSSTGGRGSNQPQH
TRBD1	TRBV5-1	TRBJ1-3	ASSLHWTGTGNTIY
-	TRBV5-1	TRBJ2-7	ASSLPTVSSYEQY
-	TRBV7-3	TRBJ2-1	ASSLRPSGPSYNEQF
TRBD1	TRBV9	TRBJ2-1	ASSDKGASPYNEQF
TRBD2	TRBV5-1	TRBJ2-3	ASSFGRVNTDTQY
-	TRBV12-3/TRBV12-4	TRBJ2-2	ASSSYGQRNTGELF
TRBD1	TRBV29-1	TRBJ2-4	SAGGPYSIQY
TRBD1	TRBV10-3	TRBJ1-2	ATRQGGSNYGYT
-	TRBV5-6	TRBJ2-3	ASSLGDTLLTDTQY
TRBD1	TRBV5-1	TRBJ1-4	ASSPGTGTFNEKLF
-	TRBV12-3/TRBV12-4	TRBJ2-2	ASRRDFEGPLF
-	TRBV6-1	TRBJ1-6	ANNFLPGEESPLH
-	TRBV15	TRBJ1-5	ATSRDEGNQPQH
-	TRBV5-1	TRBJ2-2	ASSFEGGGNTGELF
TRBD2	TRBV15	TRBJ2-4	ATSRADTGGFTKNIQY
-	TRBV3-1	TRBJ2-1	ASSQGRDNEQF
-	TRBV20-1	TRBJ2-7	SAIRPRDFEQY
-	TRBV5-1	TRBJ2-2	ASSLGGGLLSTGELF
-	TRBV5-1	TRBJ2-3	ASSNLPRPSTDTQY
-	TRBV2	TRBJ2-1	ASSLRGSWRGNEQF
-	TRBV12-3/TRBV12-4	TRBJ1-2	ADPFGGVYGYT
-	TRBV4-2	TRBJ1-2	ASSQDRALANYGYT
-	TRBV7-8	TRBJ1-4	ASSSHREGNEKLF
-	TRBV6-6	TRBJ2-1	ASKGPTNEQF
-	TRBV5-1	TRBJ2-3	ASRFPGSGPDTQY
-	TRBV20-1	TRBJ2-7	SAVRRGNSYEQY
TRBD1	TRBV20-1	TRBJ2-1	SARGATGGGEQF
-	TRBV12-3/TRBV12-4	TRBJ1-6	ASSLGGGEGSPLH
TRBD1	TRBV29-1	TRBJ2-5	SGKQGSQETQY
-	TRBV28	TRBJ2-7	ASSLGGAVEYEQY
TRBD2	TRBV24-1	TRBJ2-1	ATSDLRASGRGEQF
TRBD1	TRBV20-1	TRBJ1-6	SARDRGYSNSPLH
-	TRBV19	TRBJ2-2	ASSTSGIRTGELF
-	TRBV12-3/TRBV12-4	TRBJ2-3	ASSLLAVDTQY
TRBD1	TRBV4-2	TRBJ2-7	ASSHRTGAPYEQY
-	TRBV6-5	TRBJ2-7	ASSYPGTGYEQY
TRBD2	TRBV11-2	TRBJ2-1	ASSLGRAGAPYEQF
TRBD1	TRBV28	TRBJ2-4	ASSLWTGTENIQY